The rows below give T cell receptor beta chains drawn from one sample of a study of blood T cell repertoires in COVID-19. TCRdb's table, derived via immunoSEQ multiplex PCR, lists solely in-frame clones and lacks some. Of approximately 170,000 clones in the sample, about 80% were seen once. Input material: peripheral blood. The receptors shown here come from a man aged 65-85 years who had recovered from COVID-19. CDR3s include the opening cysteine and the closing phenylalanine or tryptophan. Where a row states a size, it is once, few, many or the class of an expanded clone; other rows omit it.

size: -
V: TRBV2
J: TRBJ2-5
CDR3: CASSRLLRETQYF

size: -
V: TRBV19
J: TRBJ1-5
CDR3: CASAGPSGQPQHF

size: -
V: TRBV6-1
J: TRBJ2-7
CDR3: CASSEGGAGEVFRSEQYF

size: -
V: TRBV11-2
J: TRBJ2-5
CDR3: CASSLEPSGETQYF

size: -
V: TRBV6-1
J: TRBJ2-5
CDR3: CASSEAGPRETQYF

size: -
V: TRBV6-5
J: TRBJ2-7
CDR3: CASRTLAGGPDEQYF

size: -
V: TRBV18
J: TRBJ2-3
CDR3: CASSPPSGSPDTQYF

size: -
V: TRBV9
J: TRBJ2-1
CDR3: CASSAGFTPVDEQFF

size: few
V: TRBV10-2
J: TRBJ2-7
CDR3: CASGESRATGEQYF

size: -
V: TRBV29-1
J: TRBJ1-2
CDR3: CSVEGGQGYGYTF

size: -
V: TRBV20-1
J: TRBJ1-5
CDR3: CSASSAEMGNQPQHF

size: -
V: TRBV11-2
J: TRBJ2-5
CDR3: CASSPNRGETQYF

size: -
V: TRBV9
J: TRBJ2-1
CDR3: CASSVLGLAGINEQFF

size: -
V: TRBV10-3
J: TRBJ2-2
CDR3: CAITGTLNTGELFF

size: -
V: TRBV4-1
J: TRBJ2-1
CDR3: CASSQVQNFEQFF

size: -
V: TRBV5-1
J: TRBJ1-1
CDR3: CASSGEMNTEAFF

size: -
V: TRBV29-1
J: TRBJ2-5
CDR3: CSAAGTSGSVQETQYF

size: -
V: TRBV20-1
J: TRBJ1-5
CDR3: CSASSIDRFIQPQHF

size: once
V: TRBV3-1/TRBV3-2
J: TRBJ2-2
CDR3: CASRGSPKNTGELFF

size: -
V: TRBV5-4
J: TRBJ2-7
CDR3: CASSLARGVSYEQYF

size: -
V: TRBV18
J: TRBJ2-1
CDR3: CASSPPAGDEQFF

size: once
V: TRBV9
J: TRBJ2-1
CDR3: CASSVVSSGRDYNEQFF

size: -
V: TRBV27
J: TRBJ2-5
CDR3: CASKLLGVEETQYF

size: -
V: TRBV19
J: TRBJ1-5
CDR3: CASSPRELNQPQHF

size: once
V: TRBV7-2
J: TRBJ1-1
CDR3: CASSLVSTGNTEAFF

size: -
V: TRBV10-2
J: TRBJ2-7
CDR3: CASSEGLLEQYF

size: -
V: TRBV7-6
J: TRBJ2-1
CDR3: CASSFQSSGSRDEQFF